The clone carrying this TCR beta chain rates as medium-sized. As yet, its antigen is unknown. This entry is derived from a study of spatial heterogeneity in lung cancer. A unique molecular identifier was carried by every single TCR cDNA molecule. MiXCR was run by TCRdb on the 5' RACE reads, yielding one entry per CDR3 protein. The data hold around 2,000 distinct CDR3 sequences, with roughly 1.1% observed a single time. Overall study findings and caveats: Tracking of tumor mutation counts was seen in expanded intratumoral alpha and beta TCR counts.

Time point described: sample taken at primary tumor resection. This CDR3 spans 19 amino acids. The V gene's germline CDR1 is MNHEY and CDR2 SMNVEV (reference sequence). The V gene end was trimmed by 3 bases and the J gene end by 4 bases; junction bases not matched to a gene: 12. This sequence joins TRBV27 and TRBJ1-6; the match to TRBD1 covers 10 bases. The clonotype was recovered from a male donor with early-stage non-small cell lung cancer. This material consisted of lung tumor tissue, taken at surgery. The CDR3 nucleotides are TGTGCCAGCAGTTTTGCCTCCGGGACAGGGGTTCATTATAATTCACCCCTCCACTTT. Translated: CASSFASGTGVHYNSPLHF.